These T cell receptor beta chains were read from a single sample in a study of human T cells and chemical hapten exposure. TCRdb independently ran MiXCR on the RACE reads; one entry per CDR3 protein. The table records over 300,000 distinct CDR3 sequences, roughly 4.6% of them present only once. Sequencing was performed on whole blood, taken in connection with sensitization to the hapten diphenylcyclopropenone (DPC). All receptors derive from a woman between 50 and 59 years old with alopecia areata. Some clones in this sample may be carry-over from other donors' samples. The CDR3 runs from the conserved cysteine through the conserved F or W. D genes are given only for firm matches. Not every row has a clone size; where given, it reads once, few, many or a size class.

CDR3aa: CASIGGPYNEQFF; CDR3nt: TGTGCCAGCATCGGGGGGCCCTACAATGAGCAGTTCTTC; d_gene: -; v_gene: TRBV2; j_gene: TRBJ2-1; abundance: few
CDR3aa: CASSKFQGPYEQYF; CDR3nt: TGTGCCAGCAGCAAATTTCAGGGGCCCTACGAGCAGTACTTC; d_gene: -; v_gene: TRBV21-1; j_gene: TRBJ2-7; abundance: -
CDR3aa: CASRQIPPGLAGGPVENTGELFF; CDR3nt: TGTGCCAGCAGGCAGATCCCCCCGGGACTAGCGGGAGGGCCGGTCGAGAACACCGGGGAGCTGTTTTTT; d_gene: TRBD2; v_gene: TRBV6-2/TRBV6-3; j_gene: TRBJ2-2; abundance: many
CDR3aa: CASSQDLGGGPSTEAFF; CDR3nt: TGCGCCAGCAGCCAAGATTTGGGGGGTGGCCCGAGCACTGAAGCTTTCTTT; d_gene: -; v_gene: TRBV4-3; j_gene: TRBJ1-1; abundance: few
CDR3aa: CSVAGDLAEAFF; CDR3nt: TGCAGCGTGGCAGGGGATCTTGCTGAAGCTTTCTTT; d_gene: -; v_gene: TRBV29-1; j_gene: TRBJ1-1; abundance: many
CDR3aa: CASSLRRQGALNTEAFF; CDR3nt: TGCGCCAGCAGCCTTCGTCGACAGGGGGCCTTGAACACTGAAGCTTTCTTT; d_gene: TRBD1; v_gene: TRBV5-1; j_gene: TRBJ1-1; abundance: -
CDR3aa: CSAHSDNEKLFF; CDR3nt: TGCAGTGCTCACTCCGATAATGAAAAACTGTTTTTT; d_gene: -; v_gene: TRBV20-1; j_gene: TRBJ1-4; abundance: -
CDR3aa: CASSYSQGTSYEQYF; CDR3nt: TGTGCCAGCAGTTACTCTCAGGGGACTTCCTACGAGCAGTACTTC; d_gene: -; v_gene: TRBV6-5; j_gene: TRBJ2-7; abundance: many
CDR3aa: CSARWGTEAFF; CDR3nt: TGCAGTGCTAGATGGGGCACTGAAGCTTTCTTT; d_gene: -; v_gene: TRBV20-1; j_gene: TRBJ1-1; abundance: many
CDR3aa: CASSARNGGSFTDTQYF; CDR3nt: TGTGCCAGCAGCGCGAGGAATGGCGGGAGCTTCACAGATACGCAGTATTTT; d_gene: TRBD2; v_gene: TRBV9; j_gene: TRBJ2-3; abundance: many
CDR3aa: CASSQGLSSSGMPNEQYF; CDR3nt: TGTGCCAGCAGCCAAGGTCTGAGCTCTAGCGGGATGCCTAACGAGCAGTACTTC; d_gene: TRBD2; v_gene: TRBV3-1; j_gene: TRBJ2-7; abundance: many
CDR3aa: CASSHETTLRGVAQYF; CDR3nt: TGTGCCAGCAGCCATGAGACTACCCTGAGGGGTGTGGCCCAGTACTTC; d_gene: -; v_gene: TRBV3-1; j_gene: TRBJ2-5; abundance: many
CDR3aa: CASNRALQETQYF; CDR3nt: TGCGCCAGCAATCGAGCCCTACAAGAGACCCAGTACTTC; d_gene: -; v_gene: TRBV5-1; j_gene: TRBJ2-5; abundance: many
CDR3aa: CASSLAPFQPQHF; CDR3nt: TGTGCCAGCAGCTTAGCTCCTTTTCAGCCCCAGCATTTT; d_gene: -; v_gene: TRBV7-2; j_gene: TRBJ1-5; abundance: -
CDR3aa: CASSLDRQYTQYF; CDR3nt: TGTGCCAGCAGCTTGGACCGGCAATATACGCAGTATTTT; d_gene: -; v_gene: TRBV5-6; j_gene: TRBJ2-3; abundance: -
CDR3aa: CARPPYPRGERRNTGELFF; CDR3nt: TGTGCCAGACCACCTTACCCCAGGGGAGAAAGAAGGAACACCGGGGAGCTGTTTTTT; d_gene: -; v_gene: TRBV3-1; j_gene: TRBJ2-2; abundance: -
CDR3aa: CASSLTQGPGETQYF; CDR3nt: TGCGCCAGCAGCTTGACACAGGGACCGGGCGAGACCCAGTACTTC; d_gene: -; v_gene: TRBV5-1; j_gene: TRBJ2-5; abundance: many
CDR3aa: CSVDREGYTF; CDR3nt: TGCAGCGTGGACAGAGAAGGCTACACCTTC; d_gene: -; v_gene: TRBV29-1; j_gene: TRBJ1-2; abundance: -
CDR3aa: CASSQEGEFQLSTDTQYF; CDR3nt: TGCGCCAGCAGCCAAGAAGGGGAGTTCCAATTAAGCACAGATACGCAGTATTTT; d_gene: -; v_gene: TRBV4-1; j_gene: TRBJ2-3; abundance: few
CDR3aa: CASSRRRTLSYNEQFF; CDR3nt: TGTGCCAGCAGTCGAAGGCGGACCCTTTCCTACAATGAGCAGTTCTTC; d_gene: -; v_gene: TRBV14; j_gene: TRBJ2-1; abundance: few